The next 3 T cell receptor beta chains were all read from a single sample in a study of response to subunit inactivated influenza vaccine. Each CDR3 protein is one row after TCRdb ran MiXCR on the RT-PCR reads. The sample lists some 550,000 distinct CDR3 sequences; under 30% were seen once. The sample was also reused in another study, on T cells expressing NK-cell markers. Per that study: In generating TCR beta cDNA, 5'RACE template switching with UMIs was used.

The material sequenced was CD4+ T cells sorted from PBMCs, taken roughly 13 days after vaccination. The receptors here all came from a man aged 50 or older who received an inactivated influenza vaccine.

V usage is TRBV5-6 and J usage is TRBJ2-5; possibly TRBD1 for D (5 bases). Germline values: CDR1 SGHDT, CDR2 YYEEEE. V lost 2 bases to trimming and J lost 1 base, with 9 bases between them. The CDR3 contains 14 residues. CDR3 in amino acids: CASSLQVTQETQYF. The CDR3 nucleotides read TGTGCCAGCAGCTTACAGGTGACCCAAGAGACCCAGTACTTC.

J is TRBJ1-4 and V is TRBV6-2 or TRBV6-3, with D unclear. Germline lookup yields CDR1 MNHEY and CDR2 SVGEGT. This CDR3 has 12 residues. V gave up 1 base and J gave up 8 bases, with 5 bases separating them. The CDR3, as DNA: TGTGCCAGCAGTTACTTCCAAGAAAAACTGTTTTTT. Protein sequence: CASSYFQEKLFF.

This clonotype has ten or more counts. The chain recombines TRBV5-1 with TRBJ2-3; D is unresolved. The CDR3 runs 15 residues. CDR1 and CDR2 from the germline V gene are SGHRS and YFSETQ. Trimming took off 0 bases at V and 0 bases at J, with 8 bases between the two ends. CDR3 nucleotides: TGCGCCAGCAGCTTGGATGTCCAGAGCACAGATACGCAGTATTTT. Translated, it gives CASSLDVQSTDTQYF.